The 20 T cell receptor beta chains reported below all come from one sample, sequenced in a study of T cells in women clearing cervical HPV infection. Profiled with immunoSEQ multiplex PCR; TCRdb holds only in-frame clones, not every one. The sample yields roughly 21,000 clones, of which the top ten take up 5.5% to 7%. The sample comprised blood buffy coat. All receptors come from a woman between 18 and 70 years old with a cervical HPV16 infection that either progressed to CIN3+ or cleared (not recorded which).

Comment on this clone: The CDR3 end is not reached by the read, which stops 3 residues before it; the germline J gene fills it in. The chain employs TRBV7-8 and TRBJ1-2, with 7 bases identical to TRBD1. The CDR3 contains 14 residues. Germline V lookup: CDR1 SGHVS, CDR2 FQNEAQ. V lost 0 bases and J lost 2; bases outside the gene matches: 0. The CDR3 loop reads CASSLAGGNYGYTF. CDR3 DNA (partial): TGTGCCAGCAGCTTAGCAGGGGGCAACTATGGC.

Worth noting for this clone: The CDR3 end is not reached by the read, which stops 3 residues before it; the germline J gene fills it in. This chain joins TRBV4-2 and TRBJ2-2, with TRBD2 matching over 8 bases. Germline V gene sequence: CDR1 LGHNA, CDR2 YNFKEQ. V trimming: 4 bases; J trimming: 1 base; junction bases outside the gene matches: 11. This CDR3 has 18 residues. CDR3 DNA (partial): TGTGCCAGCAGCCCCTCCGTGATACTAGCGGTGAACACCGGGGAG. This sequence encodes CASSPSVILAVNTGE. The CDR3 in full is CASSPSVILAVNTGELFF.

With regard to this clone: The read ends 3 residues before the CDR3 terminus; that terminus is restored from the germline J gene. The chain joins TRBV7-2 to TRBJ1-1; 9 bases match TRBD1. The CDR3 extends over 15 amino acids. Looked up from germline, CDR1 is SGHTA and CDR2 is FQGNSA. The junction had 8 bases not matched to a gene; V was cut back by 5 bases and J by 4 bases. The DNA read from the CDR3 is TGTGCCAGCAGCCCACTCAGGGGACAGGGCACTGAA. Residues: CASSPLRGQGTE. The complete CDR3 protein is CASSPLRGQGTEAFF.

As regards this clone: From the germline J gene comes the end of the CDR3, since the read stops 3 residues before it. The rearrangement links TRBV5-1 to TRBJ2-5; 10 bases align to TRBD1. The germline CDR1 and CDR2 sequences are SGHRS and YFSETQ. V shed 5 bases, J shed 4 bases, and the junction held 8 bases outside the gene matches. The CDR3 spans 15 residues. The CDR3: CASRRDRGARETQYF. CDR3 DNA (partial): TGCGCCAGCAGGAGGGACAGGGGAGCTCGAGAGACC.

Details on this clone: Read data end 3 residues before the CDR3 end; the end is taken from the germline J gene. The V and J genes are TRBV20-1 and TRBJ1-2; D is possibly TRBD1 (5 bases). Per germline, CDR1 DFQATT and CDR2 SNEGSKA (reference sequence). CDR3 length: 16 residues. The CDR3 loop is CSARGGLAGNYNEYTF. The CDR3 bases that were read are TGCAGTGCTAGAGGGGGACTAGCGGGAAACTACAATGAG.

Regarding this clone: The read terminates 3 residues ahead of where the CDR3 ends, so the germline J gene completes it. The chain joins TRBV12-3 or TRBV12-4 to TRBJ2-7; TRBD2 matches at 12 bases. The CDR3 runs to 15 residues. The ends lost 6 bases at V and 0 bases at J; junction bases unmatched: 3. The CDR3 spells CASRGGLAGSYEQYF. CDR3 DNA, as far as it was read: TGTGCCAGCAGGGGGGGACTAGCGGGCTCCTACGAG.

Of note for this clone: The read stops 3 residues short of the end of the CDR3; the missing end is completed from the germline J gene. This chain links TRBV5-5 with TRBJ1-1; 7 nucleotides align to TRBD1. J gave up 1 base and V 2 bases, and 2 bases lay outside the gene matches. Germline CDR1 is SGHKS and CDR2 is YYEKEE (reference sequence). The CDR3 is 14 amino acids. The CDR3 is CASSLDRANTEAFF. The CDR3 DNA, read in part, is TGTGCCAGCAGCTTAGACAGGGCGAACACTGAA. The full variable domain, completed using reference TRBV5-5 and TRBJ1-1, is DAGVTQSPTHLIKTRGQQVTLRCSPISGHKSVSWYQQVLGQGPQFIFQYYEKEERGRGNFPDRFSARQFPNYSSELNVNALLLGDSALYLCASSLDRANTEAFFGQGTRLTVV.

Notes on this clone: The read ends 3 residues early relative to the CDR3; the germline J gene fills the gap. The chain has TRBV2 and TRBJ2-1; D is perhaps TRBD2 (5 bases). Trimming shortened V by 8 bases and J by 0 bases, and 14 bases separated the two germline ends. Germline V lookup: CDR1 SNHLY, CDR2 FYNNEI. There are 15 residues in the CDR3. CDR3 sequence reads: CASEGAFPSYNEQFF. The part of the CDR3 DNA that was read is TGTGCCAGCGAGGGTGCGTTCCCCTCCTACAATGAG. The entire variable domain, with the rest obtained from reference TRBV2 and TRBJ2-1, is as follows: EPEVTQTPSHQVTQMGQEVILRCVPISNHLYFYWYRQILGQKVEFLVSFYNNEISEKSEIFDDQFSVERPDGSNFTLKIRSTKLEDSAMYFCASEGAFPSYNEQFFGPGTRLTVL.

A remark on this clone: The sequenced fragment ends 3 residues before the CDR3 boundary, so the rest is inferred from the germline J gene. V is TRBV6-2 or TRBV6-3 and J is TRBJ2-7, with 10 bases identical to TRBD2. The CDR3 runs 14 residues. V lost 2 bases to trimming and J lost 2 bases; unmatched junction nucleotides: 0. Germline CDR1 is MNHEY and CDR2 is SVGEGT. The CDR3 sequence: CASSYGTSAYEQYF. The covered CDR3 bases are TGTGCCAGCAGTTACGGGACTAGCGCCTACGAG.

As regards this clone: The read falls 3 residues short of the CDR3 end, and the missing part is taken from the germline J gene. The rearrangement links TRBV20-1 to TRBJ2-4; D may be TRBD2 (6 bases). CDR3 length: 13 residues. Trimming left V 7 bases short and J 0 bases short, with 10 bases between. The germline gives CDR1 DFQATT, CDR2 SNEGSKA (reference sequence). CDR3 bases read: TGCAGTGTAGGGGAGGTAGCCAAAAACATT. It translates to CSVGEVAKNI. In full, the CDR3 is CSVGEVAKNIQYF.

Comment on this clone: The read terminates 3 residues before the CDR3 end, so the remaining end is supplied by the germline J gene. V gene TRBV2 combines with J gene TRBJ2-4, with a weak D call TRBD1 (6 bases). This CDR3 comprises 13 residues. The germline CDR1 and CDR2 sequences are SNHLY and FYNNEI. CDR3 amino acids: CASRNRVIEIQYF. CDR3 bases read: TGTGCCAGCAGGAACAGGGTTATTGAGATT.

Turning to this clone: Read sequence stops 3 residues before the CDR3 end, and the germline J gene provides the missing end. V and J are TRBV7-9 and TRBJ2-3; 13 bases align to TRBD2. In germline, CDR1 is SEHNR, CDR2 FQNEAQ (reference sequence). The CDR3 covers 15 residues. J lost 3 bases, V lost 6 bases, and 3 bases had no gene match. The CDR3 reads CASSLTSGRTDTQYF. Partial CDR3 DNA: TGTGCCAGCAGTCTGACTAGCGGGAGGACAGATACG.

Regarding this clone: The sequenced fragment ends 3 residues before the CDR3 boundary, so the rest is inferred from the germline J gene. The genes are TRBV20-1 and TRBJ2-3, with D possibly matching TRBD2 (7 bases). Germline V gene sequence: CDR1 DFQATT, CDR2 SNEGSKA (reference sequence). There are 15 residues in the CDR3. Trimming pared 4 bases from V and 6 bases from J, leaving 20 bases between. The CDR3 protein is CSAIGGAAMTDTQYF. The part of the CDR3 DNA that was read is TGCAGTGCTATAGGGGGGGCGGCGATGACGGATACG.

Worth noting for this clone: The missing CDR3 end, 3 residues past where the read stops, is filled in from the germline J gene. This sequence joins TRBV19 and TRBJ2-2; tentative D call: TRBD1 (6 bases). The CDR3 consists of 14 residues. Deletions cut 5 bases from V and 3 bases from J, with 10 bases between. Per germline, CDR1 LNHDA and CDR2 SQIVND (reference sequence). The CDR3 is CASSSQGYTGELFF. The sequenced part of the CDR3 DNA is TGTGCCAGTAGTTCCCAGGGGTACACCGGGGAG.

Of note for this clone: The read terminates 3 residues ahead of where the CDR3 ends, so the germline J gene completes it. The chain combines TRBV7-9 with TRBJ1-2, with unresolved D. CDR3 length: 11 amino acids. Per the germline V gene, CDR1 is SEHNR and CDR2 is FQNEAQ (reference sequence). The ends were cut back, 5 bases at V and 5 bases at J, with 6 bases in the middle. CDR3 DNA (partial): TGTGCCAGCAGCAACTCTTATGGC. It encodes CASSNSYG. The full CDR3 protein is CASSNSYGYTF.

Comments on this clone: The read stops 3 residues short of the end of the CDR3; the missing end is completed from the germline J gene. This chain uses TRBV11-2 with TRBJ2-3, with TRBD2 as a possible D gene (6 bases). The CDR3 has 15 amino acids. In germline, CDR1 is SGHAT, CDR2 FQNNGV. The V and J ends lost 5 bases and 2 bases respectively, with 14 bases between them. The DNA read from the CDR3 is TGTGCCAGCAGCCAGCTAGCGTTCCTCACAGATACG. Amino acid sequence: CASSQLAFLTDT. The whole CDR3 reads CASSQLAFLTDTQYF.

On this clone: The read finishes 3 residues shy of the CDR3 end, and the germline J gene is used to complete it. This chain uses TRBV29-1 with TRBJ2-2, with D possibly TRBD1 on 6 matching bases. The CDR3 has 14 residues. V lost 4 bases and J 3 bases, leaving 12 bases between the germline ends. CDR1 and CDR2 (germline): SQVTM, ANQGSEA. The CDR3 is CSVATGRYTGELFF. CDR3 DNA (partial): TGCAGCGTTGCAACAGGGAGATACACCGGGGAG.

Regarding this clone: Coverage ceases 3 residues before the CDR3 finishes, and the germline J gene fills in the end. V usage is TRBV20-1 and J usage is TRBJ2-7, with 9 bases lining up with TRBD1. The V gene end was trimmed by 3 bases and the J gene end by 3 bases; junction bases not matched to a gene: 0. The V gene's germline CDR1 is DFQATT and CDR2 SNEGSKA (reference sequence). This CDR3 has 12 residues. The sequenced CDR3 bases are TGCAGTGCTAGGGACAGGGGCTACGAG. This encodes CSARDRGYE. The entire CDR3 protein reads CSARDRGYEQYF.

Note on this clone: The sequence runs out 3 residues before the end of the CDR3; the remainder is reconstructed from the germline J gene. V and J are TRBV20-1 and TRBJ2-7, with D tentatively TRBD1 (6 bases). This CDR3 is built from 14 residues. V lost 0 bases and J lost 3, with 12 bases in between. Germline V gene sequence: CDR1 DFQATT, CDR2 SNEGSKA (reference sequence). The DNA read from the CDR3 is TGCAGTGCTAGAGATCCGGACAGAGACTACGAG. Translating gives CSARDPDRDYE. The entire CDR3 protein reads CSARDPDRDYEQYF.

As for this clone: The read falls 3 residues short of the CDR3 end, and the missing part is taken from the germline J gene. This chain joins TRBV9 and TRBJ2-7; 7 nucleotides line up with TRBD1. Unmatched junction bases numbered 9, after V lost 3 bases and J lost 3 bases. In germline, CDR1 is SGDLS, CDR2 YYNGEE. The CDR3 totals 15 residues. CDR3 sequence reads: CASSAGTADNYEQYF. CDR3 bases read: TGTGCCAGCAGCGCGGGGACAGCGGACAACTACGAG.